Here is one TCR beta chain with its context. Its cognate antigen is unknown. The data are from a study of cytomegalovirus exposure and HLA in healthy donors. The study, taken as a whole, reports: Among TCR beta chains, those listed as cytomegalovirus-associated numbered 164. An apparent linkage of common viral pathogens to several of the most significant clusters emerged in a later analysis. Evidence from a later analysis indicated that most CMV-associated TCR beta chains looked HLA-restricted.

PCR was performed using 60 Vbeta and 13 Jbeta primers. The method was immunoSEQ multiplex PCR; TCRdb's version includes in-frame clones alone and lacks a portion of them. The sample includes 120,000 or so clones, under 90% of them seen just once. This receptor was obtained from a woman between 40 and 55 years old in good health and CMV-seropositive. Sequenced sample: PBMCs.

The CDR3 here is CSARAYNEQFF. DNA for the CDR3: TGCAGTGCTAGAGCTTACAATGAGCAGTTCTTC. The chain links TRBV20-1 to TRBJ2-1, with D hard to call. Trimming took off 1 base at V and 4 bases at J, with 2 bases between the two ends. Germline CDR1 and CDR2: DFQATT and SNEGSKA (reference sequence). The CDR3 runs to 11 residues.